This T cell receptor beta chain was identified in a study of human T cells and chemical hapten exposure. As for time point: patch test 2, 6 weeks after DPC sensitization. The treatment is: therapeutic diphenylcyclopropenone sensitization with weekly scalp DPC. The V gene end was trimmed by 5 bases and the J gene end by 6 bases; junction bases not matched to a gene: 8. The CDR3 extends over 14 amino acids. Germline V gene sequence: CDR1 SGHAT, CDR2 FQNNGV. Each CDR3 protein gets one entry after TCRdb re-called the RACE reads with MiXCR. Of 350,000 to 400,000 distinct CDR3 sequences in the sample, nearly 6.5% were seen once.

This chain links TRBV11-2 with TRBJ2-3; TRBD2 aligns across 7 bases. Material: whole blood, obtained in connection with sensitization to the hapten diphenylcyclopropenone (DPC). The sequence was obtained from a woman aged 18-29 years with alopecia areata. Some clones in this sample may be carry-over from other donors' samples. CDR3 DNA sequence: TGTGCCAGCAGCCCCAATTCCGGGGGGGATACGCAGTATTTT. Amino acid sequence: CASSPNSGGDTQYF.